The 13 T cell receptor beta chains listed next were all sequenced from one sample in a study of shared clonotypes between healthy human individuals. Clones were sequenced by immunoSEQ multiplex PCR, and TCRdb holds only the in-frame ones, with some missing. The sample shows roughly 2.5 million clones, over 85% of them seen only once. Sequencing was carried out using naive CD4+ T cells sorted from blood. As for subset: CD45RA+ positively selected. Receptor source: a young man in good health.

A note on this clone: Within the sample, other DNA sequences also encode this same CDR3. The J gene is TRBJ2-7, the V gene TRBV2; 13 bases fit TRBD2. V lost 3 bases, J lost 4 bases, and 3 bases stayed unmatched. The CDR3 loop spans 15 amino acids. Germline loops: CDR1 SNHLY, CDR2 FYNNEI. The CDR3 reads CASSERGLAGYEQYF. In nucleotides, the CDR3 is TGTGCCAGCAGTGAGAGGGGACTAGCGGGATACGAGCAGTACTTC.

The chain joins TRBV9 to TRBJ1-1; no reliable D call. CDR1 and CDR2 (germline): SGDLS, YYNGEE. V was pared by 4 bases and J by 1 base, with 8 bases between. The CDR3 is 13 residues long. CDR3 loop: CASSKTGNTEAFF. CDR3 nucleotide sequence: TGTGCCAGCAGCAAAACGGGGAACACTGAAGCTTTCTTT.

This clone was observed a single time. The DNA for the CDR3 is TGCGCCAGCAGCCAAGAAAGGGATTACGAGCAGTACTTC. Translating gives CASSQERDYEQYF. This chain uses TRBV4-3 with TRBJ2-7; D gene unclear. The V and J ends lost 0 bases and 4 bases respectively, with 7 bases between them. The CDR3 has 13 amino acids. The germline gives CDR1 LGHNA, CDR2 YSLEER.

The rearrangement uses TRBV29-1 and TRBJ1-2; D may be TRBD1 (5 bases). The CDR3 consists of 13 residues. Germline V gives CDR1 SQVTM, CDR2 ANQGSEA. V was shortened by 1 base and J by 8 bases, with 14 bases between the two germline ends. CDR3 region: CSVEVLTGGGYTF. CDR3 nucleotide sequence: TGCAGCGTTGAAGTTCTGACGGGGGGAGGCTACACCTTC.

V usage is TRBV6-6 and J usage is TRBJ2-7; 7 bases fit TRBD1. V shed 7 bases, J shed 2 bases, and the junction held 8 bases outside the gene matches. The germline gives CDR1 MNHNY, CDR2 SVGAGI (reference sequence). This CDR3 comprises 14 residues. The CDR3 DNA reads TGTGCCAGCATGGGGGCAGGGGGAACCTACGAGCAGTACTTC. This gives the protein CASMGAGGTYEQYF.

CDR3 region: CASSEQGGMVNEKLFF. The CDR3 coding sequence is TGTGCCAGCAGTGAACAGGGGGGAATGGTTAACGAAAAACTGTTTTTT. The chain has TRBV2 and TRBJ1-4, with TRBD1 matching 7 bases. This CDR3 has 16 amino acids. Unmatched junction bases numbered 11, after V lost 2 bases and J lost 8 bases. In germline, CDR1 is SNHLY, CDR2 FYNNEI.

Only one count was recorded for this clone. The V gene is TRBV10-1, the J gene TRBJ2-1; TRBD1 matches at 9 bases. Trimming cost V 3 bases and J 13 bases; bases outside gene matches: 16. CDR3 length: 16 residues. Germline CDR1 WNHNN, CDR2 SYGVQD (reference sequence). As DNA, the CDR3 is TGCGCCAGCAGTGACCAGGACAGGGGTATCTCCGGGGTTCAGTTCTTC. This gives the protein CASSDQDRGISGVQFF.

V is TRBV30 and J is TRBJ1-1; D gene unclear. This CDR3 contains 16 residues. Trimming took 2 bases from V and 1 from J, leaving 17 bases between them. The germline V gene has CDR1 GTSNPN and CDR2 SVGIG (reference sequence). The CDR3 region has the DNA TGTGCCTGGAGTACAAAAGTCACCCGGGGGAACACTGAAGCTTTCTTT. Translation gives CAWSTKVTRGNTEAFF.

Notes on this clone: The sample holds other DNA sequences that translate to the same CDR3. The CDR3 DNA reads as TGTGCCAGCAGTGAAGCAGGGGGTAACTATGGCTACACCTTC. It is translated as CASSEAGGNYGYTF. V and J are TRBV6-1 and TRBJ1-2, with a weak D call TRBD1 (6 bases). CDR3 length: 14 amino acids. Trimming left V 0 bases short and J 1 base short, with 6 bases between. The germline V gene has CDR1 MNHNS and CDR2 SASEGT.

Turning to this clone: Other DNA sequences of this sample code for an identical CDR3. This chain links TRBV5-6 with TRBJ1-2, with D uncertain. Germline loops: CDR1 SGHDT, CDR2 YYEEEE. The CDR3 spans 13 residues. V shed 0 bases and J shed 8 bases, with 11 bases lying between them. In nucleotides, the CDR3 is TGTGCCAGCAGCTTGGAGCCGGGATCCGGCTACACCTTC. The encoded protein is CASSLEPGSGYTF. The full variable domain, in which reference TRBV5-6 and TRBJ1-2 provide the parts outside the CDR3, is DAGVTQSPTHLIKTRGQQVTLRCSPKSGHDTVSWYQQALGQGPQFIFQYYEEEERQRGNFPDRFSGHQFPNYSSELNVNALLLGDSALYLCASSLEPGSGYTFGSGTRLTVV.

CDR3 residues: CASRKPGQGVGYTF. In DNA, the CDR3 is TGTGCCAGCAGGAAGCCGGGACAGGGGGTTGGCTACACCTTC. The genes are TRBV6-1 and TRBJ1-2; TRBD1 matches 11 bases. Germline V CDR1 and CDR2: MNHNS, SASEGT. V trimming: 6 bases; J trimming: 7 bases; junction bases outside the gene matches: 7. The CDR3 contains 14 residues.

V usage is TRBV5-8 and J usage is TRBJ2-5; possibly TRBD1 for D (6 bases). Germline CDR1 SGHTS, CDR2 YDEGEE. The CDR3 extends over 13 amino acids. Between the trimmed V and J ends, which lost 2 bases and 2 bases, there was a span of 7 bases. The CDR3 sequence is CASSLDRQETQYF. For the CDR3, the DNA is TGTGCCAGCAGCTTAGACAGGCAAGAGACCCAGTACTTC.

The rearrangement links TRBV7-9 to TRBJ2-1; the match to TRBD2 covers 7 bases. In germline, CDR1 is SEHNR, CDR2 FQNEAQ (reference sequence). J was trimmed by 5 bases and V by 0 bases; bases with no gene match: 7. The CDR3 consists of 16 residues. The CDR3 is CASSLAGLRIDNEQFF. Written as DNA, the CDR3 is TGTGCCAGCAGCTTAGCGGGACTACGAATCGACAATGAGCAGTTCTTC.